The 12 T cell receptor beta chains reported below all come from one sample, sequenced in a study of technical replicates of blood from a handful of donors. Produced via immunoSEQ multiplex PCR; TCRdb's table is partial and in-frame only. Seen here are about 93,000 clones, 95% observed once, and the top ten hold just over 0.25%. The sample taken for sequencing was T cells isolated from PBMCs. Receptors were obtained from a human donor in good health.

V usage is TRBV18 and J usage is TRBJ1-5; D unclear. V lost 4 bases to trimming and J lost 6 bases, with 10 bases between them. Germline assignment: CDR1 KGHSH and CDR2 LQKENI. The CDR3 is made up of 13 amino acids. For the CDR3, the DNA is TGTGCCAGCTCACGCACGGGAGGTCAGCCCCAGCATTTT. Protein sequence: CASSRTGGQPQHF. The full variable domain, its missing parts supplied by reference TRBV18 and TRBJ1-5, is NAGVMQNPRHLVRRRGQEARLRCSPMKGHSHVYWYRQLPEEGLKFMVYLQKENIIDESGMPKERFSAEFPKEGPSILRIQQVVRGDSAAYFCASSRTGGQPQHFGDGTRLSIL.

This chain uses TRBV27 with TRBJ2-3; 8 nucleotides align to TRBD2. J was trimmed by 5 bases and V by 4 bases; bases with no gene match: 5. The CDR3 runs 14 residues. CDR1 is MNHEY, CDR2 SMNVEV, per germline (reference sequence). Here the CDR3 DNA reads TGTGCCAGCAGTTCAACAGCGGGAGTAGATACGCAGTATTTT. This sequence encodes CASSSTAGVDTQYF.

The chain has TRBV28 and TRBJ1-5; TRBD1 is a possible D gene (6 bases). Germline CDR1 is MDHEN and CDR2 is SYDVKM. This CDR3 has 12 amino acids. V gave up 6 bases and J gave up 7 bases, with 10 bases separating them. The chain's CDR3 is CASRLRGQPQHF. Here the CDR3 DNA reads TGTGCCAGCAGACTCAGGGGCCAGCCCCAGCATTTT.

This CDR3 is CASSEGTGVTGELFF. As DNA, the CDR3 is TGCGCCAGCAGTGAGGGGACAGGAGTCACCGGGGAGCTGTTTTTT. This chain joins TRBV10-1 and TRBJ2-2; 8 nucleotides line up with TRBD1. In germline, CDR1 is WNHNN, CDR2 SYGVQD (reference sequence). V shed 2 bases, J shed 4 bases, and the junction held 3 bases outside the gene matches. The CDR3 has 15 amino acids.

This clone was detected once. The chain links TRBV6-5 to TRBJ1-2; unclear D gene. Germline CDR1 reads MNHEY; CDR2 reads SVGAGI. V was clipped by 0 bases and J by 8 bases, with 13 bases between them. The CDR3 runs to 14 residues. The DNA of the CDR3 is TGTGCCAGCAGTTACTCGACGGCGGCATGGGGCTACACCTTC. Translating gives CASSYSTAAWGYTF.

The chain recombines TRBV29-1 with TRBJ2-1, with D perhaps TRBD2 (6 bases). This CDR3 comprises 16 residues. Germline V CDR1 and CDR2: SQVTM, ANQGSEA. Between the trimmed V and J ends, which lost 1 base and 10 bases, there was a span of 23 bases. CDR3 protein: CSVEGGVQIAAREQFF. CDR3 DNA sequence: TGCAGCGTTGAAGGGGGGGTACAGATTGCCGCGAGGGAGCAGTTCTTC.

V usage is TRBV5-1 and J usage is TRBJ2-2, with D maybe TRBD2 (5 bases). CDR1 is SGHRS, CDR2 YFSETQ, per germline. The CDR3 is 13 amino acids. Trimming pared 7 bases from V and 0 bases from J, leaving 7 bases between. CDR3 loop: CASLLANTGELFF. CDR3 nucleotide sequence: TGCGCCAGCCTACTAGCGAACACCGGGGAGCTGTTTTTT.

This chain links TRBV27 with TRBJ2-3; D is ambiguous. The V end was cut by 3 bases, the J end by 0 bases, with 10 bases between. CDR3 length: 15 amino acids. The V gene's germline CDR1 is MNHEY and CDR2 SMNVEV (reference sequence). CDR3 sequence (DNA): TGTGCCAGCAGTTTTCTGCTTACTAGCACAGATACGCAGTATTTT. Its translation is CASSFLLTSTDTQYF.

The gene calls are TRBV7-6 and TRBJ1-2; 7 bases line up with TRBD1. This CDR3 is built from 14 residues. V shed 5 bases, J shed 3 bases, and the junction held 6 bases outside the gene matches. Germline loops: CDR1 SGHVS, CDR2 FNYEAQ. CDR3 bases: TGTGCCAGCAGCCCCCCCGGGACAGACTATGGCTACACCTTC. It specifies CASSPPGTDYGYTF.

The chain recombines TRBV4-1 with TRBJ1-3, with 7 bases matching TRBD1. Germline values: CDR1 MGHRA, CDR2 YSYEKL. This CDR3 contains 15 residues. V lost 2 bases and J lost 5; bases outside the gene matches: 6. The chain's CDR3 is CASSQLGTARNTIYF. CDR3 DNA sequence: TGCGCCAGCAGCCAACTTGGGACAGCGAGAAACACCATATATTTT.

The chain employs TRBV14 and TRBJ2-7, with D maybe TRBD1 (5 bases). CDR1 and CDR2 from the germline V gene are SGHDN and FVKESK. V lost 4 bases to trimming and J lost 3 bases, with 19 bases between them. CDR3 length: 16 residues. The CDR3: CASSPLGTGSGYEQYF. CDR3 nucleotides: TGTGCCAGCAGCCCGCTAGGTACAGGAAGTGGCTACGAGCAGTACTTC.

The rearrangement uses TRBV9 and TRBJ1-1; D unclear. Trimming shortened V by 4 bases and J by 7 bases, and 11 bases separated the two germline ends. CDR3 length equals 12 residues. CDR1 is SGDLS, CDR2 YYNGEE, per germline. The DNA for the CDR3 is TGTGCCAGCAGCATCGGACGGGGTGAAGCTTTCTTT. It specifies CASSIGRGEAFF.